The 25 T cell receptor beta chains below were found in one sample sequenced in a study of shared clonotypes between healthy human individuals. Measured with immunoSEQ multiplex PCR; TCRdb has only the in-frame clones, and not every one. The repertoire holds roughly 1,000,000 clones, with approximately 80% as singletons. The specimen sequenced was memory CD4+ T cells from PBMCs. The subset denotes: CD45RA-negative fraction. The source is a man younger than 30 in good health. Some clones in this sample may be carry-over from other donors' samples.

V usage is TRBV7-8 and J usage is TRBJ2-4; either TRBD1 or TRBD2 may supply D (5 bases each). The CDR3 is 14 residues long. Germline CDR1 reads SGHVS; CDR2 reads FQNEAQ. Trimming removed 1 base at V and 9 bases at J, with 13 bases between. DNA for the CDR3: TGTGCCAGCAGCTTAGGGGGGTTTGGGAGCATTCAGTACTTC. Protein sequence: CASSLGGFGSIQYF.

The chain recombines TRBV2 with TRBJ1-2, with 7 bases identical to TRBD1. CDR3 length: 17 amino acids. V lost 2 bases, J lost 4 bases, and 13 bases stayed unmatched. Germline assignment: CDR1 SNHLY and CDR2 FYNNEI. The CDR3 region is CASSESLGQALAYGYTF. DNA for the CDR3: TGTGCCAGCAGTGAATCTTTAGGACAGGCTTTGGCCTATGGCTACACCTTC.

V gene TRBV7-9 combines with J gene TRBJ2-7, with no clear D. Trimming removed 1 base from V and 6 bases from J, with 7 bases in between. The germline V gene encodes CDR1 SEHNR and CDR2 FQNEAQ (reference sequence). The CDR3 sequence is 12 residues long. CDR3 loop: CASSLVLSEQYF. The CDR3, as DNA: TGTGCCAGCAGCTTAGTTCTCAGCGAGCAGTACTTC.

The rearrangement uses TRBV27 and TRBJ2-2, with D tentatively TRBD1 or TRBD2 (6 bases each). Germline loops: CDR1 MNHEY, CDR2 SMNVEV (reference sequence). Trimming took off 7 bases at V and 4 bases at J, with 16 bases between the two ends. This CDR3 has 15 amino acids. The CDR3 DNA reads TGTGCCAGCAAAAAGGGGGGTTCTGGCACCGGGGAGCTGTTTTTT. This codes for CASKKGGSGTGELFF.

The chain has TRBV28 and TRBJ2-5; TRBD2 agrees at 8 bases. CDR1 is MDHEN, CDR2 SYDVKM, per germline. The V and J ends lost 6 bases and 2 bases, in that order; junction bases with no gene match: 8. The CDR3 extends over 15 amino acids. The CDR3 is CASSGGDGWQETQYF. In nucleotides, the CDR3 is TGTGCCAGCAGCGGGGGGGACGGCTGGCAAGAGACCCAGTACTTC.

This clone was seen a few times. The V gene is TRBV28, the J gene TRBJ2-2, with 7 bases that match TRBD2. This CDR3 is built from 19 residues. Trimming at V came to 6 bases and at J to 0 bases, leaving 16 bases not matched to a gene. The germline CDR1 and CDR2 sequences are MDHEN and SYDVKM. The CDR3 loop is CASSPGGTPGTSNTGELFF. The CDR3 DNA reads TGTGCCAGCAGCCCCGGGGGGACCCCCGGGACGTCGAACACCGGGGAGCTGTTTTTT.

The chain has TRBV7-3 and TRBJ2-6, with D hard to call. The V gene lost 0 bases and the J gene lost 0 bases, with 3 bases spanning the gap. Germline-derived CDR1 and CDR2 are SGHTA and FQGTGA. The CDR3 extends over 15 amino acids. The CDR3 DNA sequence: TGTGCCAGCAGCTTAACCAGCTCTGGGGCCAACGTCCTGACTTTC. This gives the protein CASSLTSSGANVLTF.

The chain couples TRBV28 to TRBJ1-5, with D perhaps TRBD1 (5 bases). V gave up 7 bases and J gave up 7 bases, with 20 bases separating them. The CDR3 spans 15 residues. The germline V gene has CDR1 MDHEN and CDR2 SYDVKM. The CDR3 DNA reads TGTGCCAGCACCCCGACGGGGGGGGAGCGACAGCCCCAGCATTTT. It is translated as CASTPTGGERQPQHF.

On this clone itself: Other DNA sequences in this specimen translate into the identical CDR3. The J gene is TRBJ2-7, the V gene TRBV6-6; 7 bases are shared with TRBD2. Germline values: CDR1 MNHNY, CDR2 SVGAGI (reference sequence). This CDR3 region has 12 residues. The V segment lost 6 bases and the J segment 1 base; nucleotides outside the gene matches: 0. The CDR3 region is CASRGGSYEQYF. The CDR3 nucleotides read TGTGCCAGCAGGGGAGGGTCCTACGAGCAGTACTTC.

The V gene is TRBV4-3, the J gene TRBJ1-2; D perhaps matches TRBD1 (5 bases). Germline V gene sequence: CDR1 LGHNA, CDR2 YSLEER. The CDR3 is 15 amino acids. V gave up 0 bases and J gave up 3 bases, with 11 bases separating them. In DNA form, the CDR3 reads TGCGCCAGCAGCCAAGATAATTCGGGGGACTATGGCTACACCTTC. Amino acid sequence: CASSQDNSGDYGYTF.

The chain employs TRBV5-6 and TRBJ2-6; no definite D call. The CDR3 consists of 17 residues. Germline CDR1 SGHDT, CDR2 YYEEEE. The V end was cut by 0 bases, the J end by 0 bases, with 10 bases between. This chain's CDR3 is CASSLDPFGSGANVLTF. CDR3 DNA sequence: TGTGCCAGCAGCTTGGACCCTTTCGGCTCTGGGGCCAACGTCCTGACTTTC.

Concerning this clone: The sample carries other DNA sequences with the same CDR3. The V call is TRBV28, the J call TRBJ1-1; D remains unclear. CDR3 size: 12 residues. The germline V gene has CDR1 MDHEN and CDR2 SYDVKM. V dropped 2 bases and J dropped 4 bases, with 5 bases sitting between them. The CDR3 spells CASSLRSTEAFF. The CDR3 nucleotides are TGTGCCAGCAGTTTACGGAGCACTGAAGCTTTCTTT.

This chain joins TRBV5-1 and TRBJ1-2, with D possibly matching TRBD1 (6 bases). Trimming shortened V by 4 bases and J by 3 bases, and 16 bases separated the two germline ends. This CDR3 comprises 15 residues. Germline CDR1 and CDR2: SGHRS and YFSETQ. The CDR3 protein is CASSPDGQTDYGYTF. The DNA for the CDR3 is TGCGCCAGCAGCCCAGACGGACAGACCGACTATGGCTACACCTTC. Supplemented by reference TRBV5-1 and TRBJ1-2, the full variable domain reads KAGVTQTPRYLIKTRGQQVTLSCSPISGHRSVSWYQQTPGQGLQFLFEYFSETQRNKGNFPGRFSGRQFSNSRSEMNVSTLELGDSALYLCASSPDGQTDYGYTFGSGTRLTVV.

The rearrangement joins TRBV28 to TRBJ2-3; 8 bases are shared with TRBD2. CDR3 size: 14 residues. V lost 7 bases and J lost 11; bases outside the gene matches: 14. Germline V lookup: CDR1 MDHEN, CDR2 SYDVKM. CDR3 nucleotide sequence: TGTGCCAGCACCGCCCCCAGCGGGAGAGTAGGGCAGTATTTT. This encodes CASTAPSGRVGQYF.

This clone was seen a single time. The CDR3 DNA follows: TGTGCCAGCAGTTTATCCACAGTTCCCGGGGAGCTGTTTTTT. Its protein is CASSLSTVPGELFF. The gene calls are TRBV27 and TRBJ2-2, with no clear D. The CDR3 contains 14 residues. The V end lost 0 bases, the J end lost 6 bases, and 8 bases lay between the germline ends. CDR1 and CDR2 from the germline V gene are MNHEY and SMNVEV (reference sequence).

The V and J genes are TRBV4-2 and TRBJ1-3; no clear D. V shed 0 bases and J shed 4 bases, with 10 bases lying between them. The CDR3 length is 15 residues. CDR1 LGHNA and CDR2 YNFKEQ come from the germline V gene. CDR3 loop: CASSQEVLGGNTIYF. The DNA for the CDR3 is TGTGCCAGCAGCCAAGAAGTCCTAGGGGGAAACACCATATATTTT.

The V gene is TRBV28, the J gene TRBJ1-3; TRBD1 agrees at 8 bases. In germline, CDR1 is MDHEN, CDR2 SYDVKM. V lost 6 bases to trimming and J lost 9 bases; unmatched junction nucleotides: 10. CDR3 length: 14 residues. CDR3 coding DNA: TGTGCCAGCAGGTCGGGACAGGTTGGGGGCACCATATATTTT. Its translation is CASRSGQVGGTIYF.

The chain employs TRBV6-5 and TRBJ2-3, with TRBD2 matching over 8 bases. Trimming at V came to 5 bases and at J to 0 bases, leaving 4 bases not matched to a gene. This CDR3 has 15 amino acids. Germline V gives CDR1 MNHEY, CDR2 SVGAGI. CDR3 DNA sequence: TGTGCCAGCAGTAAACTAGCGGAGAGCACAGATACGCAGTATTTT. This gives the protein CASSKLAESTDTQYF.

The CDR3 is CASRIDRGPNEQFF. Here the CDR3 DNA reads TGTGCCAGCAGGATAGACAGGGGGCCCAATGAGCAGTTCTTC. The V and J genes are TRBV28 and TRBJ2-1; TRBD1 matches at 10 bases. Per germline, CDR1 MDHEN and CDR2 SYDVKM. This CDR3 spans 14 amino acids. Germline trimming cut 6 bases from V and 6 bases from J; bases unmatched to any gene: 5. Variable domain in full (rest from reference TRBV28 and TRBJ2-1): DVKVTQSSRYLVKRTGEKVFLECVQDMDHENMFWYRQDPGLGLRLIYFSYDVKMKEKGDIPEGYSVSREKKERFSLILESASTNQTSMYLCASRIDRGPNEQFFGPGTRLTVL.

The chain couples TRBV6-1 to TRBJ2-3, with 7 bases lining up with TRBD1. Per the germline V gene, CDR1 is MNHNS and CDR2 is SASEGT. Trimming removed 4 bases from V and 2 bases from J; junction bases left unmatched: 12. The CDR3 covers 17 residues. CDR3 DNA sequence: TGTGCCAGCAGTGTTTCCCTTGGGGACAGAGTCACAGATACGCAGTATTTT. Translating gives CASSVSLGDRVTDTQYF.

The chain links TRBV29-1 to TRBJ2-5; TRBD2 aligns across 12 bases. Per germline, CDR1 SQVTM and CDR2 ANQGSEA. The CDR3 covers 18 residues. With 0 bases clipped from V and 5 bases from J, the junction kept 13 bases outside the gene matches. The CDR3: CSVEDEASGRAVRETQYF. CDR3 DNA: TGCAGCGTTGAAGATGAGGCTAGCGGGAGGGCCGTCCGCGAGACCCAGTACTTC.

The V and J genes are TRBV9 and TRBJ1-2; 10 bases are a match to TRBD1. Germline V CDR1 and CDR2: SGDLS, YYNGEE. The CDR3 is 13 residues long. The ends lost 4 bases at V and 8 bases at J; junction bases unmatched: 5. In DNA form, the CDR3 reads TGTGCCAGCAGCCGGACAGGGGGGAACGGCTACACCTTC. Residues: CASSRTGGNGYTF.

The V and J genes are TRBV18 and TRBJ1-4; TRBD1 aligns across 9 bases. CDR1 is KGHSH, CDR2 LQKENI, per germline. V was clipped by 2 bases and J by 8 bases; unmatched bases: 6. There are 15 residues in the CDR3. CDR3 amino acids: CASSPFRTGEEKLFF. CDR3 nucleotides: TGTGCCAGCTCACCATTCAGGACAGGGGAGGAAAAACTGTTTTTT.

There are many counts of this clone. The chain carries TRBV4-1 and TRBJ2-1; 11 bases line up with TRBD2. Germline CDR1 and CDR2: MGHRA and YSYEKL. After removal of 2 bases from V and 7 bases from J, the junction contained 10 bases not matched to a gene. The CDR3 has 17 amino acids. CDR3 sequence: CASSQPTSGGFRNEQFF. The CDR3 bases are TGCGCCAGCAGCCAACCCACTAGCGGGGGTTTCCGGAATGAGCAGTTCTTC.

In this sample, this clone turned up once. V and J are TRBV7-2 and TRBJ2-2; D not resolved. Germline V gene lookup returns CDR1 SGHTA and CDR2 FQGNSA. Trimming took off 1 base at V and 4 bases at J, with 7 bases between the two ends. This CDR3 is 14 amino acids long. CDR3 bases: TGTGCCAGCAGCTTAGGTCGGGTCACCGGGGAGCTGTTTTTT. Encoded protein: CASSLGRVTGELFF.